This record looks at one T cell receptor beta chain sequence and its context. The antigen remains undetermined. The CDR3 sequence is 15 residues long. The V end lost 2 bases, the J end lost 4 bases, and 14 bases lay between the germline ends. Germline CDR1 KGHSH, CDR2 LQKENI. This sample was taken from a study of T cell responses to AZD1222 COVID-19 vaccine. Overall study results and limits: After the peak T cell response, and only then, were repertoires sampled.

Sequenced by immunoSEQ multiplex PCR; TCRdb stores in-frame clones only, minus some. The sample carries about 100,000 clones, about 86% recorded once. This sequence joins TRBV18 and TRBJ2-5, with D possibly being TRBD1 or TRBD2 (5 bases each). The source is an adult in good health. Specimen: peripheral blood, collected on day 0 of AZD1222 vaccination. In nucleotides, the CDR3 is TGTGCCAGCTCACCATTATCTGGGACCGGAGAGACCCAGTACTTC. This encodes CASSPLSGTGETQYF.